The 29 T cell receptor beta chains below all came from one sample that was sequenced in a study of blood T cell repertoires in COVID-19. Profiling relied on immunoSEQ multiplex PCR, and the TCRdb table lists in-frame clones only, not all of them. The data show 95,000 to 150,000 clones, approximately 80% seen once. Input material: peripheral blood. These receptors originate from a woman in her 70s with acute or convalescent COVID-19.

The J gene is TRBJ1-4, the V gene TRBV6-5; D remains unclear. Germline CDR1 and CDR2: MNHEY and SVGAGI. Trimming took off 7 bases at V and 7 bases at J, with 13 bases between the two ends. This CDR3 comprises 13 residues. The CDR3 nucleotides read TGTGCCAGCAACGCCCTTCCCGGTGAAAAACTGTTTTTT. This sequence encodes CASNALPGEKLFF.

The V and J genes are TRBV5-8 and TRBJ2-1; TRBD2 aligns across 9 bases. V trimming: 3 bases; J trimming: 2 bases; junction bases outside the gene matches: 9. Germline V lookup: CDR1 SGHTS, CDR2 YDEGEE. The CDR3 is made up of 17 amino acids. This chain's CDR3 is CASSSGVLAGAYNEQFF. As DNA, the CDR3 is TGTGCCAGCAGCTCGGGCGTACTAGCGGGTGCCTACAATGAGCAGTTCTTC.

The chain couples TRBV5-4 to TRBJ2-3; 9 nucleotides line up with TRBD2. J lost 2 bases, V lost 0 bases, and 4 bases had no gene match. The CDR3 loop spans 16 amino acids. Germline V gives CDR1 SGHNT, CDR2 YYREEE (reference sequence). In DNA form, the CDR3 reads TGTGCCAGCAGCTTGGTAGCGGGGGCACCCACAGATACGCAGTATTTT. It codes for CASSLVAGAPTDTQYF. The full variable domain, with the rest looked up from reference TRBV5-4 and TRBJ2-3, is ETGVTQSPTHLIKTRGQQVTLRCSSQSGHNTVSWYQQALGQGPQFIFQYYREEENGRGNFPPRFSGLQFPNYSSELNVNALELDDSALYLCASSLVAGAPTDTQYFGPGTRLTVL.

The CDR3 protein is CSASLPPGQGGLAGELFF. CDR3 bases: TGCAGTGCTAGTCTGCCCCCTGGTCAGGGAGGGTTGGCCGGGGAGCTGTTTTTT. The genes are TRBV20-1 and TRBJ2-2; TRBD2 matches at 7 bases. Looked up from germline, CDR1 is DFQATT and CDR2 is SNEGSKA (reference sequence). V shed 3 bases and J 6 bases; nucleotides not matched to a gene: 19. The CDR3 has 18 amino acids.

This clone was detected a few times. The rearrangement joins TRBV1 to TRBJ1-4; the table's D call TRBD1 went unverified against the DNA. TRBV1 is annotated as a pseudogene. The CDR3 is 16 residues long. CDR3 bases: TGCACCAGCAGCCAAGAGACAGCAGTGATGAATGAAAAACTGTTTTTT. Its translation is CTSSQETAVMNEKLFF.

The CDR3 loop is CASSEPGQGVSGQPQHF. The CDR3 DNA follows: TGTGCCAGCAGTGAACCGGGACAGGGGGTATCAGGGCAGCCCCAGCATTTT. The chain uses TRBV28 and TRBJ1-5; the match to TRBD1 covers 11 bases. Germline V gene lookup returns CDR1 MDHEN and CDR2 SYDVKM. The CDR3 is 17 residues long. Losses at the gene ends were 5 bases for V and 7 bases for J; bases not matched to a gene: 13.

This clone was recorded only once. The chain recombines TRBV7-2 with TRBJ1-2; a possible D gene is TRBD1 (6 bases). Germline CDR1 reads SGHTA; CDR2 reads FQGNSA. V dropped 2 bases and J dropped 0 bases, with 13 bases sitting between them. The CDR3 loop spans 16 amino acids. The CDR3 DNA is TGTGCCAGCAGCTTACGTTGGGACATCCCTAACTATGGCTACACCTTC. Residues: CASSLRWDIPNYGYTF.

The rearrangement joins TRBV12-3 or TRBV12-4 to TRBJ1-2; no clear D. This CDR3 is built from 12 residues. V lost 3 bases, J lost 6 bases, and 8 bases lay in between. CDR3 nucleotide sequence: TGTGCCAGCAGTTTTAGCAGTAATGGCTACACCTTC. Translating it yields CASSFSSNGYTF.

This clone was detected only a few times. The gene calls are TRBV18 and TRBJ2-5, with 8 bases aligning to TRBD1. This CDR3 contains 15 residues. V lost 3 bases, J lost 4 bases, and 7 bases stayed unmatched. Germline loops: CDR1 KGHSH, CDR2 LQKENI. CDR3 sequence: CASSPPGGLRETQYF. In DNA form, the CDR3 reads TGTGCCAGCTCACCTCCAGGGGGCTTGAGAGAGACCCAGTACTTC.

This chain connects TRBV6-5 to TRBJ1-2; D not resolved. Germline CDR1 MNHEY, CDR2 SVGAGI. The CDR3 spans 13 residues. V was shortened by 10 bases and J by 5 bases, with 17 bases between the two germline ends. The CDR3 region is CATKTGSLYGYTF. Written as DNA, the CDR3 is TGTGCCACCAAGACGGGATCTCTTTATGGCTACACCTTC.

This clone was counted a single time. The J gene is TRBJ1-1, the V gene TRBV29-1; D may be TRBD1 (5 bases). The CDR3 extends over 16 amino acids. Looked up from germline, CDR1 is SQVTM and CDR2 is ANQGSEA. Trimming stripped 2 bases from V and 3 bases from J, with 19 bases between. The CDR3 here is CSVELLGGHYYTEAFF. DNA of the CDR3: TGCAGCGTTGAACTACTGGGAGGACACTACTACACTGAAGCTTTCTTT. Based on the CDR3 plus reference TRBV29-1 and TRBJ1-1, the full variable domain is SAVISQKPSRDICQRGTSLTIQCQVDSQVTMMFWYRQQPGQSLTLIATANQGSEATYESGFVIDKFPISRPNLTFSTLTVSNMSPEDSSIYLCSVELLGGHYYTEAFFGQGTRLTVV.

The chain couples TRBV6-2 or TRBV6-3 to TRBJ2-5; D possibly corresponds to TRBD1 (6 bases). This CDR3 is 13 amino acids long. Trimming removed 2 bases from V and 4 bases from J, with 8 bases in between. Germline lookup yields CDR1 MNHEY and CDR2 SVGEGT. The CDR3: CASSYQGRETQYF. Here the CDR3 DNA reads TGTGCCAGCAGTTACCAGGGGCGAGAGACCCAGTACTTC.

V and J are TRBV5-1 and TRBJ2-6; D not resolved. This CDR3 has 16 amino acids. The germline CDR1 and CDR2 sequences are SGHRS and YFSETQ. Trimming pared 0 bases from V and 2 bases from J, leaving 9 bases between. The CDR3 bases are TGCGCCAGCAGCTTGGTCTCTAGTCCTGGGGCCAACGTCCTGACTTTC. Translating gives CASSLVSSPGANVLTF.

This sequence joins TRBV4-1 and TRBJ1-1, with D perhaps matching TRBD1 (5 bases). The CDR3 has 13 residues. Germline V gene sequence: CDR1 MGHRA, CDR2 YSYEKL. The V gene lost 1 base and the J gene lost 11 bases, with 14 bases spanning the gap. The DNA for the CDR3 is TGCGCCAGCAGCCAAGGCCCCCGGGGGGGTGCTTTCTTT. Its protein is CASSQGPRGGAFF.

The chain is built from TRBV18 and TRBJ1-2, with 10 nucleotides matching TRBD1. Germline loops: CDR1 KGHSH, CDR2 LQKENI. This CDR3 comprises 15 residues. V shed 1 base and J 1 base; nucleotides not matched to a gene: 0. CDR3 region: CASSPRDRGNYGYTF. The CDR3 bases are TGTGCCAGCTCACCACGGGACAGGGGTAACTATGGCTACACCTTC.

J is TRBJ2-4 and V is TRBV6-6; TRBD1 might be the D (7 bases). Trimming removed 5 bases at V and 0 bases at J, with 14 bases between. Germline V gives CDR1 MNHNY, CDR2 SVGAGI (reference sequence). The CDR3 totals 16 residues. The CDR3 coding sequence is TGTGCCAGCAGTCCTACAGGGGACTTAGCCAAAAACATTCAGTACTTC. Amino acids: CASSPTGDLAKNIQYF.

The chain joins TRBV7-2 to TRBJ1-5, with 7 bases matching TRBD1. Per the germline V gene, CDR1 is SGHTA and CDR2 is FQGNSA. Losses at the gene ends were 5 bases for V and 1 base for J; bases not matched to a gene: 5. The CDR3 has 15 residues. The CDR3 DNA follows: TGTGCCAGCAGCCTGCCAGGGGGGAGCAATCAGCCCCAGCATTTT. Translation gives CASSLPGGSNQPQHF.

The genes are TRBV5-1 and TRBJ1-2; unclear D gene. Trimming removed 3 bases at V and 0 bases at J, with 9 bases between. CDR3 size: 14 residues. Per the germline V gene, CDR1 is SGHRS and CDR2 is YFSETQ. CDR3 amino acids: CASSSRFTNYGYTF. The DNA for the CDR3 is TGCGCCAGCAGCTCCCGGTTCACTAACTATGGCTACACCTTC.

This rearrangement joins TRBV19 to TRBJ2-5; TRBD1 agrees at 8 bases. The CDR3 has 16 amino acids. Per the germline V gene, CDR1 is LNHDA and CDR2 is SQIVND (reference sequence). V lost 1 base to trimming and J lost 5 bases; unmatched junction nucleotides: 9. Written as DNA, the CDR3 is TGTGCCAGTAGTATAGTGGGCAGGGGGCCGGAGGAGACCCAGTACTTC. Its translation: CASSIVGRGPEETQYF.

The gene calls are TRBV14 and TRBJ2-3; 9 nucleotides align to TRBD2. CDR1 is SGHDN, CDR2 FVKESK, per germline. The length of the CDR3 is 14 residues. Unmatched junction bases numbered 2, after V lost 3 bases and J lost 4 bases. CDR3 sequence: CASSQGGGADTQYF. Written as DNA, the CDR3 is TGTGCCAGCAGCCAGGGCGGGGGGGCAGATACGCAGTATTTT.

This chain links TRBV30 with TRBJ2-3; D is perhaps TRBD2 (5 bases). Germline V gene lookup returns CDR1 GTSNPN and CDR2 SVGIG (reference sequence). This CDR3 region has 13 residues. V lost 2 bases and J 1 base, leaving 7 bases between the germline ends. CDR3 bases: TGTGCCTGGAGTCACGGGGGCACAGATACGCAGTATTTT. This gives the protein CAWSHGGTDTQYF.

This clone was found a few times. This sequence joins TRBV6-2 or TRBV6-3 and TRBJ2-7; possible D gene TRBD1, 6 bases. This CDR3 is 13 amino acids long. The V end lost 4 bases, the J end lost 6 bases, and 13 bases lay between the germline ends. Germline V gene lookup returns CDR1 MNHEY and CDR2 SVGEGT. CDR3: CASSSNTGSEQYV. As DNA, the CDR3 is TGTGCCAGCAGTTCCAATACAGGGTCCGAGCAGTACGTC.

The chain is built from TRBV19 and TRBJ1-5; a weak D match, TRBD1 (5 bases). The CDR3 sequence is 14 residues long. The V end lost 2 bases, the J end lost 7 bases, and 12 bases lay between the germline ends. The germline CDR1 and CDR2 sequences are LNHDA and SQIVND (reference sequence). CDR3: CASSILGGRQPQHF. The CDR3 bases are TGTGCCAGTAGTATACTGGGGGGAAGGCAGCCCCAGCATTTT. The full variable domain, in which reference TRBV19 and TRBJ1-5 provide the parts outside the CDR3, is DGGITQSPKYLFRKEGQNVTLSCEQNLNHDAMYWYRQDPGQGLRLIYYSQIVNDFQKGDIAEGYSVSREKKESFPLTVTSAQKNPTAFYLCASSILGGRQPQHFGDGTRLSIL.

This sequence joins TRBV9 and TRBJ2-6; TRBD1 agrees at 8 bases. Germline CDR1 reads SGDLS; CDR2 reads YYNGEE. J lost 0 bases, V lost 4 bases, and 12 bases had no gene match. CDR3 length: 19 amino acids. As DNA, the CDR3 is TGTGCCAGCAGCCATCGACAGGGGTCGCCGGGCTCTGGGGCCAACGTCCTGACTTTC. Translating gives CASSHRQGSPGSGANVLTF.

The chain recombines TRBV27 with TRBJ1-1; D is perhaps TRBD1 (6 bases). The ends were cut back, 6 bases at V and 1 base at J, with 12 bases in the middle. Germline-derived CDR1 and CDR2 are MNHEY and SMNVEV (reference sequence). There are 14 residues in the CDR3. The CDR3 is CASSYLQGNTEAFF. For the CDR3, the DNA is TGTGCCAGCAGCTACCTACAGGGGAACACTGAAGCTTTCTTT.

Note on this clone: Other DNA sequences in the same sample also yield this CDR3. Written as DNA, the CDR3 is TGTGCCAGCAGCTTAACTAGCGGGGGCTCCTACGAGCAGTACTTC. Protein sequence: CASSLTSGGSYEQYF. This chain connects TRBV7-2 to TRBJ2-7; TRBD2 matches at 11 bases. The CDR3 is made up of 15 amino acids. In germline, CDR1 is SGHTA, CDR2 FQGNSA. V was pared by 2 bases and J by 0 bases, with 0 bases of the junction left unmatched.

The chain employs TRBV9 and TRBJ2-1, with 11 bases that match TRBD2. With V trimmed by 4 bases and J by 2 bases, 2 bases remained unmatched. Per the germline V gene, CDR1 is SGDLS and CDR2 is YYNGEE. This CDR3 is 15 amino acids long. The DNA for the CDR3 is TGTGCCAGCAGCCCGACTAGCGGGGCCTACAATGAGCAGTTCTTC. Its translation: CASSPTSGAYNEQFF.

This clone was seen only once. The gene calls are TRBV19 and TRBJ1-5; TRBD1 matches at 7 bases. The CDR3 has 17 amino acids. CDR1 is LNHDA, CDR2 SQIVND, per germline (reference sequence). J was trimmed by 2 bases and V by 5 bases; bases with no gene match: 12. The CDR3 loop is CASSSDNRGNRNQPQHF. In nucleotides, the CDR3 is TGTGCCAGTAGTTCCGATAACAGGGGAAACCGCAATCAGCCCCAGCATTTT.

This clone appeared once. This chain links TRBV19 with TRBJ1-3; a possible D gene is TRBD1 (6 bases). The ends were cut back, 4 bases at V and 2 bases at J, with 15 bases in the middle. The V gene's germline CDR1 is LNHDA and CDR2 SQIVND (reference sequence). This CDR3 spans 16 amino acids. The CDR3 here is CASSRPGHLTGNTIYF. DNA for the CDR3: TGTGCCAGTAGTAGGCCGGGACACCTAACTGGAAACACCATATATTTT.